The source of this TCR beta chain is a study of cytotoxic CD8 clonotypes in ibrutinib-treated CLL. As for the study in general: Complete response was seen in 2 patients and partial in some 25; about 12 progressed and around 14 stayed remitted after a median about six years.

Produced via immunoSEQ multiplex PCR; TCRdb's table is partial and in-frame only. The table shows about 30,000 clones, with roughly 57% occurring only once. Overall study findings and caveats: Public clonotypes proved infrequent, and on treatment they shrank or remained steady. Baseline values of clonality outstripped age-matched healthy donors and followed circulating CD8+ T-cell counts.

As concerns this clone: What it binds is unknown.

Germline trimming cut 4 bases from V and 5 bases from J; bases unmatched to any gene: 5. CDR3 size: 14 residues. Germline CDR1 SGHTA, CDR2 FQGNSA. J is TRBJ2-5 and V is TRBV7-2, with TRBD1 matching 9 bases. The source was PBMCs, collected before ibrutinib treatment. This clonotype was sampled from a human donor with chronic lymphocytic leukemia. CDR3 in amino acids: CASSWDRAQETQYF. In DNA form, the CDR3 reads TGTGCCAGCAGCTGGGACAGGGCCCAGGAGACCCAGTACTTC.